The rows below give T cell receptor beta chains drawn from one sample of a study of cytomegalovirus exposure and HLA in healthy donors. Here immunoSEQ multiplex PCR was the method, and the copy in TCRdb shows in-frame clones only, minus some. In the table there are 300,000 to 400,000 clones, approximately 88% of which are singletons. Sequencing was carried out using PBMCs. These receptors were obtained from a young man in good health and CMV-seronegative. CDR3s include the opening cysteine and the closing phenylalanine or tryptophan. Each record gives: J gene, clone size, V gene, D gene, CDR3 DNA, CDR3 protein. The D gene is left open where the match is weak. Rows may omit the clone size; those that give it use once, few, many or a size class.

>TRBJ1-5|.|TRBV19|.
TGTGCCAGTAGTACCGCGCGGGGGGTAAGCAATCAGCCCCAGCATTTT
CASSTARGVSNQPQHF
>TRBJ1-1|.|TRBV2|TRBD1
TGTGCCAGCAATCTGGCAGGGGGAGTCTTGAACACTGAAGCTTTCTTT
CASNLAGGVLNTEAFF
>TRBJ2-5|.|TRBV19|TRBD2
TGTGCCAGTGGGACTAGCGGGGCCCCGGGGGAGACCCAGTACTTC
CASGTSGAPGETQYF
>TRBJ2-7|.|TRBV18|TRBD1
TGTGCCAGCTCATTACCAGGTGGACAGGGTCATTACGAGCAGTACTTC
CASSLPGGQGHYEQYF
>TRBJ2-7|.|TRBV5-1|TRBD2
TGCGCCAGCAGCTTGGCCCCTAGCGGGGGGTCTTCCTCCTACGAGCAGTACTTC
CASSLAPSGGSSSYEQYF
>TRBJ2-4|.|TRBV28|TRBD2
TGTGCCAGCAGTTTCCCCCAGCGGGGTTTGGGCAAAAACATTCAGTACTTC
CASSFPQRGLGKNIQYF
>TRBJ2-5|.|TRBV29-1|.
TGCAGCGTTGAAGGGGGGCAGATCCAAGAGACCCAGTACTTC
CSVEGGQIQETQYF
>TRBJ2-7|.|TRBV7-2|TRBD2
TGTGCCAGCAGCTTGGGTTTTCCAGGACGGACTAGGTACGAGCAGTACTTC
CASSLGFPGRTRYEQYF
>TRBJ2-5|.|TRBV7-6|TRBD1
TGTGCCAGCAGCGAAGGGGACAGGGAAAGGAGTGGGCCGAAGGGGACCCAGTACTTC
CASSEGDRERSGPKGTQYF
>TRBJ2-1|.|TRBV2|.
TGTGCCAGCACCAGACAGGACTCCTACAATGAGCAGTTCTTC
CASTRQDSYNEQFF
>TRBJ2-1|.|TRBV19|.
TGTGCCAGTAGTGCCCCTACCCGAGGGCGGGAGCAGTTCTTC
CASSAPTRGREQFF
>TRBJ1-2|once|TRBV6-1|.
TGTGCCAGCAGAGACAGCTCCGCCTATGGCTACACCTTC
CASRDSSAYGYTF
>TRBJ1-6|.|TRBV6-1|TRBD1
TGTGCCAGCAGTCCCACAGGGGAAGGTAATTCACCCCTCCACTTT
CASSPTGEGNSPLHF
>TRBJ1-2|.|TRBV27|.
TGTGCCAGTAGGGGGAAAGACTATGGCTACACCTTC
CASRGKDYGYTF
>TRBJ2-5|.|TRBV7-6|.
TGTGCCAGCAGTGGGGGGGGGCCGGTTGAGACCCAGTACTTC
CASSGGGPVETQYF
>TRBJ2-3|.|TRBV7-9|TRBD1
TGTGCCAGCAGCTTAGTTGGGACAGGGATCTCAGATACGCAGTATTTT
CASSLVGTGISDTQYF
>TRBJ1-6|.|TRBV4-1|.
TGCGCCAGCAGCCAAGTAGTACAGATCTATAATTCACCCCTCCACTTT
CASSQVVQIYNSPLHF
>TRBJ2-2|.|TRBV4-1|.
TGCGCCAGCAGCCAAGGACTTTCCCCCGGGGAGCTGTTTTTT
CASSQGLSPGELFF
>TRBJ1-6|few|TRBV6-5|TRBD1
TGTGCCAGCACCGAAGGGGACAGAATCAATTCACCCCTCCACTTT
CASTEGDRINSPLHF
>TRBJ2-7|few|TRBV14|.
TGTGCCAGCAGCCATGGGGCCAGCGCCGAGCAGTACTTC
CASSHGASAEQYF
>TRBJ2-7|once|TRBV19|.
TGTGCCAGTAGTAGGACTCTGAGCTCCTACGAGCAGTACTTC
CASSRTLSSYEQYF
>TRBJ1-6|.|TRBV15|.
TGTGCCACCAGCAGAGAGGGAAACAGGGCACCCCTCCACTTT
CATSREGNRAPLHF
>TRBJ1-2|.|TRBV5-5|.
TGTGCCAGCACCTCCCGGGGGAACTATGGCTACACCTTC
CASTSRGNYGYTF
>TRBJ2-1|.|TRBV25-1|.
TGTGCCAGCAGTGAAAGTGGCAACTCCTACAATGAGCAGTTCTTC
CASSESGNSYNEQFF
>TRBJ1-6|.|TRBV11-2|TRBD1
TGTGCCAGCAGCTCACCTGGGACAGGGGTCTCACCCCTCCACTTT
CASSSPGTGVSPLHF
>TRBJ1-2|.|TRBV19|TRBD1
TGTGCCAGTAGTATACAGGGGGCTGGAGGCTACACCTTC
CASSIQGAGGYTF
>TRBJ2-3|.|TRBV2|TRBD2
TGTGCCAGCAGTAAGGAGCGGGGGGGAATAGATACGCAGTATTTT
CASSKERGGIDTQYF
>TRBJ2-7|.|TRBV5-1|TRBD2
TGCGCCAGCAGCTTGGGGATAGCGGGGCTACTCTACGAGCAGTACTTC
CASSLGIAGLLYEQYF
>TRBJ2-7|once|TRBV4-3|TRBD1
TGCGCCAGCAGCCAAGGACAGGGTGGCGAGCAGTACTTC
CASSQGQGGEQYF
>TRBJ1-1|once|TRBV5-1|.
TGCGCCAGCAGCCGGGACATAGGAGATACTTTCTTT
CASSRDIGDTFF
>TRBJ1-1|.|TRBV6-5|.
TGTGCCAGCAATGACAGAAACACTGAAGCTTTCTTT
CASNDRNTEAFF
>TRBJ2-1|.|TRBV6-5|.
TGTGCCAGCAGCAGGGACACCAGCTCCTACAATGAGCAGTTCTTC
CASSRDTSSYNEQFF
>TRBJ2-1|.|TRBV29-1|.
TGCAGCGTTGGGCCCAGGGCCGGCAATGAGCAGTTCTTC
CSVGPRAGNEQFF
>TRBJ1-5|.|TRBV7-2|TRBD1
TGTGCCAGCAGCTTCTACGGACAGGGATCGGAAAGCAATCAGCCCCAGCATTTT
CASSFYGQGSESNQPQHF
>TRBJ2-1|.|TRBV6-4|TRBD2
TGTGCCAGCAGTGACTTGGGGGGGAACAATGAGCAGTTCTTC
CASSDLGGNNEQFF
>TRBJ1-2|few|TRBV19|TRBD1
TGTGCCAGTAGTGCCATGACGGGACAGGGGGGTGGCTACACCTTC
CASSAMTGQGGGYTF
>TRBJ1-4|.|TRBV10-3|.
TGTGCCATCAGTGACAGGGGTGCAACTAATGAAAAACTGTTTTTT
CAISDRGATNEKLFF
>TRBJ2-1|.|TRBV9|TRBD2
TGTGCCAGCAGCGTAGCGCCCCTCTCGGGGGGGAACAATGAGCAGTTCTTC
CASSVAPLSGGNNEQFF
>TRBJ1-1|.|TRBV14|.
TGTGCCAGCAGTCGTTTGTCTAACCCGAACACTGAAGCTTTCTTT
CASSRLSNPNTEAFF
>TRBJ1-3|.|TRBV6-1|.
TGTGCCAGCAGTGCCGGGTCGAACTCTGGAAACACCATATATTTT
CASSAGSNSGNTIYF
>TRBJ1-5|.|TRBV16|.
TGTGCCAGCAGCCAATCTGAGGGAGGTCAGCCCCAGCATTTT
CASSQSEGGQPQHF
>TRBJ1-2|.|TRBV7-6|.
TGTGCCAGCAGTCATCTTACGGCGGACAGCCGCATGGATGGCTACACCTTC
CASSHLTADSRMDGYTF
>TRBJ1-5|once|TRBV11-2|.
TGTGCCAGCAGCTTAAATCCTTATAGCAATCAGCCCCAGCATTTT
CASSLNPYSNQPQHF
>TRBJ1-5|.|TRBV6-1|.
TGTGCCAGCAGTGAAGGACACGCGATTAGCAATCAGCCCCAGCATTTT
CASSEGHAISNQPQHF
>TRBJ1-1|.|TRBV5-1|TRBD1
TGCGCCAGCAGCTTGATCCTACAGGGGCCGAACACTGAAGCTTTCTTT
CASSLILQGPNTEAFF
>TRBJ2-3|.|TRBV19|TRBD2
TGTGCCAGTAGTCGACTAGCGGGGTACACAGATACGCAGTATTTT
CASSRLAGYTDTQYF
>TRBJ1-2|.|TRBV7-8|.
TGTGCCAGCAGCCCGCTCGACAGACATAACTATGGCTACACCTTC
CASSPLDRHNYGYTF
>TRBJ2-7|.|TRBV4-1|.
TGCGCCTCAAAGGGGGTTTCCTACGAGCAGTACTTC
CASKGVSYEQYF